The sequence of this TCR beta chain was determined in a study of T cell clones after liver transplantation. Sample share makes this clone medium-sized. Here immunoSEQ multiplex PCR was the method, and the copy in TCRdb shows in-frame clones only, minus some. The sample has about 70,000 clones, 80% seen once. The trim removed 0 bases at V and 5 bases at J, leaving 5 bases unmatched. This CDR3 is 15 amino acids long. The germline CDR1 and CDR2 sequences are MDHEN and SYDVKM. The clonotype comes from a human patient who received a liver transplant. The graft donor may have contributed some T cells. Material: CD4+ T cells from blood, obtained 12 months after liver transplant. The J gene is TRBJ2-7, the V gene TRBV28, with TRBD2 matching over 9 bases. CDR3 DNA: TGTGCCAGCAGTTTATGGGCGGGAGGGCCACACGAGCAGTACTTC. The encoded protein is CASSLWAGGPHEQYF.